The 16 T cell receptor beta chains below all came from one sample that was sequenced in a study of blood T cell repertoires in COVID-19. The method was immunoSEQ multiplex PCR; TCRdb's version includes in-frame clones alone and lacks a portion of them. The data hold 120,000 to 150,000 clones, with 80% to 90% observed a single time. Material for sequencing was peripheral blood. Every receptor here comes from a man between 18 and 29 years old with COVID-19, enrolled during active disease.

The chain carries TRBV24-1 and TRBJ1-1; maybe TRBD1 (6 bases). The germline V gene encodes CDR1 KGHDR and CDR2 SFDVKD. V lost 9 bases to trimming and J lost 7 bases, with 20 bases between them. This CDR3 has 14 amino acids. The CDR3 DNA sequence: TGTGCCACCCCCTCGCAGGGGCCACTCGTTGAAGCTTTCTTT. It codes for CATPSQGPLVEAFF.

This sequence joins TRBV5-5 and TRBJ2-5, with TRBD1 as a possible D gene (6 bases). Germline V CDR1 and CDR2: SGHKS, YYEKEE (reference sequence). This CDR3 has 14 amino acids. Trimming cost V 3 bases and J 2 bases, with 11 bases left between them. This chain's CDR3 is CASSSPQGQETQYF. For the CDR3, the DNA is TGTGCCAGCAGCTCTCCACAGGGACAAGAGACCCAGTACTTC.

V usage is TRBV6-5 and J usage is TRBJ1-6; a possible D gene is TRBD1 (6 bases). The CDR3 contains 14 residues. The V and J ends lost 6 bases and 4 bases respectively, with 10 bases between them. Looked up from germline, CDR1 is MNHEY and CDR2 is SVGAGI. The CDR3 nucleotides read TGTGCCAGCAGCCGACAGGCTTATAATTCACCCCTCCACTTT. Amino acid sequence: CASSRQAYNSPLHF.

V gene TRBV28 combines with J gene TRBJ1-5; 8 bases line up with TRBD1. The CDR3 is made up of 14 amino acids. Per germline, CDR1 MDHEN and CDR2 SYDVKM. The V gene end was trimmed by 6 bases and the J gene end by 3 bases; junction bases not matched to a gene: 4. CDR3 coding DNA: TGTGCCAGCAGCTACAGGGGGTTCAATCAGCCCCAGCATTTT. It yields the protein CASSYRGFNQPQHF. The full variable domain, rest sourced from reference TRBV28 and TRBJ1-5, is DVKVTQSSRYLVKRTGEKVFLECVQDMDHENMFWYRQDPGLGLRLIYFSYDVKMKEKGDIPEGYSVSREKKERFSLILESASTNQTSMYLCASSYRGFNQPQHFGDGTRLSIL.

The chain recombines TRBV19 with TRBJ2-2; TRBD2 matches at 10 bases. The CDR3 spans 15 residues. In germline, CDR1 is LNHDA, CDR2 SQIVND (reference sequence). Trimming removed 5 bases from V and 5 bases from J; junction bases left unmatched: 5. The CDR3 DNA follows: TGTGCCAGTAGTCTAGCGGGAGAATTGACCGGGGAGCTGTTTTTT. It is translated as CASSLAGELTGELFF.

In its sample, this clone was seen once. The V and J genes are TRBV28 and TRBJ2-7; TRBD1 matches at 8 bases. Germline V lookup: CDR1 MDHEN, CDR2 SYDVKM. The V segment lost 8 bases and the J segment 2 bases; nucleotides outside the gene matches: 8. The length of the CDR3 is 14 residues. CDR3 sequence (DNA): TGTGCCAGCCAGGGGACAGGAGCACCCTACGAGCAGTACTTC. This encodes CASQGTGAPYEQYF. The whole variable domain, remainder taken from reference TRBV28 and TRBJ2-7, is DVKVTQSSRYLVKRTGEKVFLECVQDMDHENMFWYRQDPGLGLRLIYFSYDVKMKEKGDIPEGYSVSREKKERFSLILESASTNQTSMYLCASQGTGAPYEQYFGPGTRLTVT.

This rearrangement joins TRBV7-2 to TRBJ2-3; 11 bases line up with TRBD2. V lost 5 bases and J lost 0; bases outside the gene matches: 4. This CDR3 comprises 16 residues. The germline CDR1 and CDR2 sequences are SGHTA and FQGNSA. In DNA form, the CDR3 reads TGTGCCAGCAGCCAGGGGACTAGCGGAAGCACAGATACGCAGTATTTT. It codes for CASSQGTSGSTDTQYF. Looking up the rest from reference TRBV7-2 and TRBJ2-3 gives the full variable domain: GAGVSQSPSNKVTEKGKDVELRCDPISGHTALYWYRQSLGQGLEFLIYFQGNSAPDKSGLPSDRFSAERTGGSVSTLTIQRTQQEDSAVYLCASSQGTSGSTDTQYFGPGTRLTVL.

This chain uses TRBV2 with TRBJ2-1; possibly TRBD2 for D (5 bases). V was pared by 3 bases and J by 9 bases, with 9 bases between. CDR1 and CDR2 from the germline V gene are SNHLY and FYNNEI. The CDR3 spans 12 residues. CDR3 protein: CASSEEVSEQFF. CDR3 DNA: TGTGCCAGCAGTGAGGAGGTGAGTGAGCAGTTCTTC.

This chain's CDR3 is CASSGRDSYEQYF. The CDR3 DNA is TGTGCCAGCAGCGGACGGGACAGCTACGAGCAGTACTTC. The chain couples TRBV9 to TRBJ2-7; 7 bases match TRBD1. From germline, CDR1 is SGDLS and CDR2 YYNGEE. The CDR3 has 13 residues. V trimming: 3 bases; J trimming: 3 bases; junction bases outside the gene matches: 3.

V is TRBV5-4 and J is TRBJ1-2; a possible D gene is TRBD1 (6 bases). This CDR3 comprises 13 residues. Per the germline V gene, CDR1 is SGHNT and CDR2 is YYREEE (reference sequence). Trimming cost V 1 base and J 8 bases, with 12 bases left between them. CDR3 sequence: CASSLNRDRGYTF. The DNA of the CDR3 is TGTGCCAGCAGCTTGAACAGGGACCGCGGCTACACCTTC.

The chain recombines TRBV4-3 with TRBJ2-3; D unresolved. V was pared by 0 bases and J by 4 bases, with 5 bases between. Germline V lookup: CDR1 LGHNA, CDR2 YSLEER. The CDR3 consists of 13 residues. The CDR3 is CASSQDPADTQYF. The CDR3 DNA reads TGCGCCAGCAGCCAAGATCCCGCAGATACGCAGTATTTT.

This chain uses TRBV28 with TRBJ1-2; tentatively, D is TRBD1 (6 bases). CDR1 is MDHEN and CDR2 is SYDVKM in the germline V gene. V lost 8 bases, J lost 0 bases, and 16 bases lay in between. The CDR3 consists of 15 residues. CDR3 residues: CASVSPDRTNYGYTF. The CDR3 region has the DNA TGTGCCAGCGTTTCCCCGGACAGAACTAACTATGGCTACACCTTC.

The chain has TRBV30 and TRBJ1-4; D is unresolved. CDR3 length: 13 residues. Germline values: CDR1 GTSNPN, CDR2 SVGIG (reference sequence). V dropped 0 bases and J dropped 6 bases, with 8 bases sitting between them. The CDR3 nucleotides are TGTGCCTGGAGTGTCAGGTTCGATGAAAAACTGTTTTTT. Protein product: CAWSVRFDEKLFF.

Only one count was recorded for this clone. For the CDR3, the DNA is TGTGCCAGCAGTGCCCGCCCAGGCCGAAATGGCAATGAAGCTTTCTTT. It codes for CASSARPGRNGNEAFF. The rearrangement joins TRBV28 to TRBJ1-1, with D unresolved. Germline CDR1 reads MDHEN; CDR2 reads SYDVKM. This CDR3 contains 16 residues. V was clipped by 5 bases and J by 7 bases, with 23 bases between them.

V is TRBV24-1 and J is TRBJ2-1; D gene unclear. The germline V gene encodes CDR1 KGHDR and CDR2 SFDVKD. The CDR3 has 13 amino acids. V was cut by 5 bases and J by 4 bases, with 8 bases left in between. CDR3 sequence: CATSGRRYNEQFF. CDR3 DNA sequence: TGTGCCACCAGTGGACGGAGATACAATGAGCAGTTCTTC.

This clone was recorded once. At one end, the junction sequence differs from germline, possibly due to a read error. The chain carries TRBV2 and TRBJ1-4; no firm D call. Germline V CDR1 and CDR2: SNHLY, FYNNEI. The CDR3 runs to 14 residues. CDR3 sequence: CASRSGLLVEKLLF. CDR3 DNA: TGTGCCAGCAGGAGCGGGCTGCTGGTAGAAAAACTGCTTTTT.